This entry concerns a single T cell receptor beta chain. The antigen remains undetermined. This entry comes from a study of cytomegalovirus exposure and HLA in healthy donors. Study-level findings and limits: Per published reports, the classifier diagnosed cytomegalovirus status with high specificity and sensitivity.

This PCR relied on a set of 60 Vbeta primers and 13 Jbeta primers. TCRdb's table, derived via immunoSEQ multiplex PCR, lists solely in-frame clones and lacks some. Among tens of thousands of clones listed, 65% to 85% were seen once. Per germline, CDR1 MNHEY and CDR2 SVGAGI. Trimming took 4 bases from V and 11 from J, leaving 11 bases between them. There are 11 residues in the CDR3. Sequencing was done on a sample of PBMCs. The chain employs TRBV6-5 and TRBJ2-5; D might be TRBD2 (6 bases). The receptor's source is a man younger than 35 in good health and CMV-seronegative. CDR3 DNA sequence: TGTGCCAGCAGTTCCCCGGGGGAGCAGTACTTC. Translation gives CASSSPGEQYF.